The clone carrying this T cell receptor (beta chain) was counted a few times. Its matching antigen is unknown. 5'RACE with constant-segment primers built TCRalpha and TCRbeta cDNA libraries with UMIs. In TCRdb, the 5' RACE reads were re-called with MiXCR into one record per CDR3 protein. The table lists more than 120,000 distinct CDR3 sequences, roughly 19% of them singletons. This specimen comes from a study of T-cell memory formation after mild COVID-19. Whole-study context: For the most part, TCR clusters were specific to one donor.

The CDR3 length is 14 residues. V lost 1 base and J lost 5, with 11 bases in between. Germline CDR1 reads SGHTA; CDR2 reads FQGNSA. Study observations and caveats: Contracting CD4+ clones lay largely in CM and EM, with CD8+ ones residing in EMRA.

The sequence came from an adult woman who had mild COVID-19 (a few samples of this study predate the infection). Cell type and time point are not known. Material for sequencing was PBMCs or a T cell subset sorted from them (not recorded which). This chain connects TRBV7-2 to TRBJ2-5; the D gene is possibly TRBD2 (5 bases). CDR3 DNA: TGTGCCAGCAGCTTAGGTAGCGTTATCGAGACCCAGTACTTC. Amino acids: CASSLGSVIETQYF.